This entry lists 10 T cell receptor beta chains sequenced from one sample in a study of blood T cell repertoires in COVID-19. Sequencing was performed with immunoSEQ multiplex PCR; in TCRdb, only in-frame clones are kept and a portion is missing. The data show about 200,000 clones, approximately 80% seen once. Material for sequencing was peripheral blood. The receptors stem from an elderly woman with COVID-19, enrolled during active disease.

V usage is TRBV28 and J usage is TRBJ1-6; tentatively, D is TRBD1 (5 bases). Looked up from germline, CDR1 is MDHEN and CDR2 is SYDVKM. The CDR3 is made up of 13 amino acids. V lost 3 bases, J lost 9 bases, and 9 bases lay in between. As DNA, the CDR3 is TGTGCCAGCAGTTTGCAAGGGGCTTCACCCCTCCACTTT. Protein: CASSLQGASPLHF.

The CDR3 DNA reads TGTGCCATCAGTCTCGGACAGTTTGACTATGGCTACACCTTC. Its protein is CAISLGQFDYGYTF. The chain couples TRBV10-3 to TRBJ1-2, with a possible D match to TRBD1 (6 bases). The germline CDR1 and CDR2 sequences are ENHRY and SYGVKD. This CDR3 region has 14 residues. V shed 5 bases and J shed 3 bases, with 13 bases lying between them.

CDR3 protein: CASSETGNSPLHF. The DNA for the CDR3 is TGTGCCAGCAGCGAGACAGGCAATTCACCCCTCCACTTT. V and J are TRBV5-5 and TRBJ1-6; D possibly corresponds to TRBD1 (6 bases). Trimming took off 4 bases at V and 7 bases at J, with 9 bases between the two ends. The CDR3 consists of 13 residues. Germline-derived CDR1 and CDR2 are SGHKS and YYEKEE (reference sequence).

This chain joins TRBV9 and TRBJ1-1, with D hard to call. CDR1 and CDR2 (germline): SGDLS, YYNGEE. V was cut by 4 bases and J by 0 bases, with 7 bases left in between. The CDR3 loop spans 13 amino acids. Here the CDR3 DNA reads TGTGCCAGCAGCACTTCCATGAACACTGAAGCTTTCTTT. Its translation: CASSTSMNTEAFF.

The chain recombines TRBV23-1 with TRBJ1-2; the D gene is possibly TRBD1 (6 bases). TRBV23-1 is assigned to the ORF class and has an uncertain function. The CDR3 has 18 residues. V lost 2 bases, J lost 2 bases, and 21 bases lay in between. The DNA of the CDR3 is TGCGCCAGCAGTCAAAGGTGGATACAGGGTTCCCACAACTATGGCTACACCTTC. This gives the protein CASSQRWIQGSHNYGYTF.

A single count supports this clone. The chain has TRBV15 and TRBJ1-5; D not certain. Trimming stripped 2 bases from V and 2 bases from J, with 4 bases between. This CDR3 contains 13 residues. CDR1 is LNHNV, CDR2 YYDKDF, per germline (reference sequence). CDR3 DNA: TGTGCCACCAGCAGACAGGGCAATCAGCCCCAGCATTTT. Amino acids: CATSRQGNQPQHF.

The chain employs TRBV19 and TRBJ1-5, with 7 bases aligning to TRBD1. Germline V CDR1 and CDR2: LNHDA, SQIVND (reference sequence). The CDR3 spans 14 residues. CDR3 sequence (DNA): TGTGCTCGGATTCCTACAGGGGTGGGTCAGCCCCAGCATTTT. Residues: CARIPTGVGQPQHF.

Regarding this clone: One junction end disagrees with the germline gene, perhaps due to a read error. The chain combines TRBV7-7 with TRBJ1-1, with D perhaps TRBD1 (5 bases). Per the germline V gene, CDR1 is SSHAT and CDR2 is FNYEAQ (reference sequence). This CDR3 has 13 amino acids. The CDR3 sequence is CASSRSRDTEAFF. CDR3 nucleotide sequence: TGTGCTAGCAGCCGTAGCAGGGACACTGAAGCTTTCTTT.

CDR3 loop: CASLGGATNEKLFF. The CDR3 region has the DNA TGTGCCAGTCTGGGCGGGGCAACTAATGAAAAACTGTTTTTT. The rearrangement links TRBV28 to TRBJ1-4; D not resolved. Trimming removed 9 bases from V and 0 bases from J, with 11 bases in between. CDR3 length: 14 residues. The germline gives CDR1 MDHEN, CDR2 SYDVKM. Using reference TRBV28 and TRBJ1-4 for the parts outside the CDR3, the full variable domain is DVKVTQSSRYLVKRTGEKVFLECVQDMDHENMFWYRQDPGLGLRLIYFSYDVKMKEKGDIPEGYSVSREKKERFSLILESASTNQTSMYLCASLGGATNEKLFFGSGTQLSVL.

The sample holds a few counts of this clone. The chain links TRBV14 to TRBJ1-2; tentative D call: TRBD1 (5 bases). Germline values: CDR1 SGHDN, CDR2 FVKESK. The CDR3 contains 14 residues. The ends were cut back, 4 bases at V and 7 bases at J, with 16 bases in the middle. CDR3 residues: CASSPGGSGAGYTF. Here the CDR3 DNA reads TGTGCCAGCAGCCCTGGTGGCAGCGGGGCTGGCTACACCTTC.